The next 25 T cell receptor beta chains were all read from a single sample in a study of tumor T cells in aggressive B-cell lymphoma. Libraries were prepared by immunoSEQ multiplex PCR; TCRdb keeps only in-frame clonotypes and omits some of them. The sample comprises roughly 1,700 clones, roughly nine tenths of which are singletons, and about 10% rests with the top ten. Input material: tumor tissue. The receptor source for this set is an adult with diffuse large B cell lymphoma.

This chain uses TRBV21-1 with TRBJ2-1; the DNA was not used to check the table's D call, TRBD2. TRBV21-1 is recorded as a pseudogene. This CDR3 spans 17 amino acids. The CDR3 sequence is CASSKDSLAGGYNEQFF. Here the CDR3 DNA reads TGTGCCAGCAGCAAAGACTCTCTAGCGGGAGGGTACAATGAGCAGTTCTTC.

The rearrangement joins TRBV15 to TRBJ2-7; TRBD2 matches at 12 bases. The V gene's germline CDR1 is LNHNV and CDR2 YYDKDF (reference sequence). Losses at the gene ends were 2 bases for V and 4 bases for J; bases not matched to a gene: 3. The CDR3 totals 15 residues. CDR3 loop: CATSRYTSGRYEQYF. CDR3 sequence (DNA): TGTGCCACCAGCAGATATACTAGCGGGAGGTACGAGCAGTACTTC.

This clone has more than one count but fewer than ten. The junction shows a germline mismatch at one end, possibly a read error. CDR3: CASSQGAYPSDEQYF. The DNA for the CDR3 is TGCGCCAGCAGCCAGGGGGCCTACCCCTCCGACGAGCAGTACTTC. The chain couples TRBV4-1 to TRBJ2-7, with D perhaps matching TRBD1 (6 bases). CDR1 MGHRA and CDR2 YSYEKL come from the germline V gene. The CDR3 extends over 15 amino acids.

This clone was observed a single time. V usage is TRBV28 and J usage is TRBJ2-5, with D perhaps matching TRBD1 (5 bases). Germline V gives CDR1 MDHEN, CDR2 SYDVKM. V was cut by 8 bases and J by 4 bases, with 11 bases left in between. This CDR3 spans 12 amino acids. CDR3 DNA: TGTGCCAGCTCAAGGGGCGCAGAGACCCAGTACTTC. Translated, it gives CASSRGAETQYF.

This chain connects TRBV15 to TRBJ2-5; the D is unclear. This CDR3 spans 16 amino acids. The V and J ends lost 1 base and 6 bases respectively, with 18 bases between them. From germline, CDR1 is LNHNV and CDR2 YYDKDF (reference sequence). CDR3 region: CATSRVENRDVKTQYF. CDR3 nucleotide sequence: TGTGCCACCAGCAGAGTTGAGAACAGAGACGTGAAGACCCAGTACTTC.

The chain joins TRBV6-1 to TRBJ2-7, with 7 bases matching TRBD2. There are 17 residues in the CDR3. V shed 0 bases, J shed 3 bases, and the junction held 11 bases outside the gene matches. The germline CDR1 and CDR2 sequences are MNHNS and SASEGT. The CDR3 protein is CASSEAASGILIYEQYF. In nucleotides, the CDR3 is TGTGCCAGCAGTGAAGCGGCTAGCGGTATCCTAATCTACGAGCAGTACTTC.

This chain uses TRBV18 with TRBJ2-7; D is unclear. V was pared by 3 bases and J by 3 bases, with 12 bases between. CDR3 length: 14 amino acids. Germline CDR1 and CDR2: KGHSH and LQKENI. The CDR3: CASSPGTLNYEQYF. The CDR3 coding sequence is TGTGCCAGCTCACCGGGCACCCTAAACTACGAGCAGTACTTC.

A remark on this clone: Being one base from a much bigger clone, this may be a read error. The sample contains more than one DNA sequence encoding this CDR3. V is TRBV15 and J is TRBJ2-5; the D gene is possibly TRBD1 (6 bases). Germline V gene lookup returns CDR1 LNHNV and CDR2 YYDKDF (reference sequence). This CDR3 is 14 amino acids long. The CDR3 region is CATSRDHRAETQYF. Written as DNA, the CDR3 is TGTGCCACTAGCAGAGATCACAGGGCTGAGACCCAGTACTTC.

The chain employs TRBV28 and TRBJ1-2, with TRBD1 matching over 7 bases. Germline CDR1 MDHEN, CDR2 SYDVKM. The CDR3 has 15 residues. J was trimmed by 5 bases and V by 1 base; bases with no gene match: 7. The CDR3 coding sequence is TGTGCCAGCAGTTTATTAGCAGGGGGTGTGTATGGCTACACCTTC. Translated: CASSLLAGGVYGYTF.

This chain uses TRBV19 with TRBJ1-5, with a weak D call TRBD1 (5 bases). The CDR3 sequence is 15 residues long. V lost 3 bases and J 6 bases, leaving 15 bases between the germline ends. The V gene's germline CDR1 is LNHDA and CDR2 SQIVND (reference sequence). For the CDR3, the DNA is TGTGCCAGTAGTATCGATAGGGGTGGATTTCAGCCCCAGCATTTT. Its translation is CASSIDRGGFQPQHF.

The chain recombines TRBV7-8 with TRBJ1-1; possible D gene TRBD1, 6 bases. Looked up from germline, CDR1 is SGHVS and CDR2 is FQNEAQ. V dropped 5 bases and J dropped 8 bases, with 12 bases sitting between them. CDR3 length equals 12 residues. CDR3 residues: CASSPGGQEAFF. In DNA, the CDR3 is TGTGCCAGCAGCCCAGGCGGACAGGAAGCTTTCTTT.

V is TRBV21-1 and J is TRBJ1-3; no check of the table's D call, TRBD1, against the DNA was made. TRBV21-1 is a listed pseudogene. This CDR3 has 17 residues. CDR3 in amino acids: CASSKGGTASSGNTIYF. The CDR3 nucleotides read TGTGCCAGCAGCAAAGGTGGGACAGCATCCTCTGGAAACACCATATATTTT.

This sequence joins TRBV7-2 and TRBJ2-7; 8 bases match TRBD1. With 2 bases clipped from V and 2 bases from J, the junction kept 8 bases outside the gene matches. Per germline, CDR1 SGHTA and CDR2 FQGNSA. The CDR3 loop spans 16 amino acids. CDR3 in DNA: TGTGCCAGCAGCTTAAGGGCAGGGGGCAGGGCCTACGAGCAGTACTTC. It codes for CASSLRAGGRAYEQYF.

The genes are TRBV2 and TRBJ2-7, with 7 bases aligning to TRBD1. The CDR3 runs to 15 residues. The germline CDR1 and CDR2 sequences are SNHLY and FYNNEI. V was pared by 1 base and J by 2 bases, with 5 bases of the junction left unmatched. CDR3: CASSEGRTGPYEQYF. The CDR3 DNA sequence: TGTGCCAGCAGTGAAGGACGGACAGGCCCCTACGAGCAGTACTTC.

The J gene is TRBJ2-1, the V gene TRBV2; 9 nucleotides agree with TRBD2. The CDR3 spans 15 residues. V shed 5 bases and J 0 bases; nucleotides not matched to a gene: 2. CDR1 and CDR2 from the germline V gene are SNHLY and FYNNEI. CDR3 DNA: TGTGCCAGCAGTCCGGGACTAGCCTCCTACAATGAGCAGTTCTTC. This codes for CASSPGLASYNEQFF.

The chain links TRBV7-9 to TRBJ1-1; 9 nucleotides align to TRBD1. Trimming cost V 10 bases and J 0 bases; bases outside gene matches: 6. This CDR3 is built from 14 residues. Germline CDR1 is SEHNR and CDR2 is FQNEAQ (reference sequence). CDR3 sequence reads: CATKGTGMNTEAFF. CDR3 nucleotides: TGTGCCACTAAGGGGACAGGGATGAACACTGAAGCTTTCTTT. The full variable domain, rest sourced from reference TRBV7-9 and TRBJ1-1, is DTGVSQNPRHKITKRGQNVTFRCDPISEHNRLYWYRQTLGQGPEFLTYFQNEAQLEKSRLLSDRFSAERPKGSFSTLEIQRTEQGDSAMYLCATKGTGMNTEAFFGQGTRLTVV.

V usage is TRBV11-1 and J usage is TRBJ2-1; 13 nucleotides line up with TRBD2. In germline, CDR1 is SGHAT, CDR2 FQDESV (reference sequence). The CDR3 covers 15 residues. V gave up 4 bases and J gave up 9 bases; unmatched junction bases: 6. The CDR3 DNA reads as TGTGCCAGCAGCTACGGGACTAGCGGGAAAGGTGAGCAGTTCTTC. This translates into CASSYGTSGKGEQFF.

J is TRBJ1-5 and V is TRBV27; possibly TRBD1 for D (5 bases). From germline, CDR1 is MNHEY and CDR2 SMNVEV (reference sequence). There are 16 residues in the CDR3. V was pared by 6 bases and J by 5 bases, with 20 bases between. Written as DNA, the CDR3 is TGTGCCAGCAGCGAAGGCAGGGTAGGGGCCCATCAGCCCCAGCATTTT. It specifies CASSEGRVGAHQPQHF.

V and J are TRBV9 and TRBJ2-7; TRBD1 aligns across 9 bases. V dropped 3 bases and J dropped 6; count of bases not matched to a gene: 10. Germline values: CDR1 SGDLS, CDR2 YYNGEE. The CDR3 runs to 15 residues. The CDR3 DNA reads as TGTGCCAGCAGCGCCCCCGGGACAGGGCCCACCGAGCAGTACTTC. This encodes CASSAPGTGPTEQYF. The complete variable domain, with remaining parts taken from reference TRBV9 and TRBJ2-7, reads DSGVTQTPKHLITATGQRVTLRCSPRSGDLSVYWYQQSLDQGLQFLIQYYNGEERAKGNILERFSAQQFPDLHSELNLSSLELGDSALYFCASSAPGTGPTEQYFGPGTRLTVT.

CDR3 residues: CASSLYVGGYTGELFF. The CDR3 DNA follows: TGTGCCAGCAGTTTATATGTAGGGGGCTACACCGGGGAGCTGTTTTTT. This chain joins TRBV28 and TRBJ2-2; 7 bases agree with TRBD1. The V gene end was trimmed by 1 base and the J gene end by 3 bases; junction bases not matched to a gene: 5. This CDR3 has 16 amino acids. Germline V gene data show CDR1 as MDHEN and CDR2 as SYDVKM.

This rearrangement joins TRBV11-2 to TRBJ2-3; 10 nucleotides align to TRBD2. Germline lookup yields CDR1 SGHAT and CDR2 FQNNGV. V was pared by 5 bases and J by 3 bases, with 8 bases of the junction left unmatched. The CDR3 runs to 16 residues. CDR3 DNA sequence: TGTGCCAGCAGCACCTTAGCGGGGGGTGGGACAGATACGCAGTATTTT. It is translated as CASSTLAGGGTDTQYF. The variable domain in full, with the rest retrieved from reference TRBV11-2 and TRBJ2-3, is EAGVAQSPRYKIIEKRQSVAFWCNPISGHATLYWYQQILGQGPKLLIQFQNNGVVDDSQLPKDRFSAERLKGVDSTLKIQPAKLEDSAVYLCASSTLAGGGTDTQYFGPGTRLTVL.

The chain is built from TRBV19 and TRBJ2-1; D perhaps matches TRBD1 (5 bases). The V end was cut by 5 bases, the J end by 4 bases, with 9 bases between. CDR1 and CDR2 from the germline V gene are LNHDA and SQIVND (reference sequence). The CDR3 covers 13 residues. The CDR3 DNA is TGTGCCAGTAGTTGGGGCGTATACAATGAGCAGTTCTTC. Residues: CASSWGVYNEQFF.

This clone appeared a few times. V usage is TRBV5-1 and J usage is TRBJ1-4, with D maybe TRBD1 (5 bases). CDR1 is SGHRS and CDR2 is YFSETQ in the germline V gene. V shed 2 bases and J shed 8 bases, with 10 bases lying between them. This CDR3 has 13 residues. The DNA for the CDR3 is TGCGCCAGCAGCTTCCAGGGAGGAGAAAAACTGTTTTTT. This translates into CASSFQGGEKLFF.

The rearrangement joins TRBV28 to TRBJ1-2, with D tentatively TRBD1 (5 bases). The length of the CDR3 is 14 residues. V was trimmed by 9 bases and J by 3 bases, leaving 17 bases between them. Germline assignment: CDR1 MDHEN and CDR2 SYDVKM. DNA for the CDR3: TGTGCCAGTATCCGGGGGGGAATCGACTATGGCTACACCTTC. Its protein product is CASIRGGIDYGYTF.

The rearrangement joins TRBV6-5 to TRBJ2-4, with TRBD1 identical over 9 bases. The J segment lost 8 bases and the V segment lost 4 bases, leaving 9 bases of the junction unmatched. CDR3 length equals 15 residues. The germline gives CDR1 MNHEY, CDR2 SVGAGI. CDR3 DNA: TGTGCCAGCAGTTCCCCAGCCGACAGGGGGTACATTCAGTACTTC. This sequence encodes CASSSPADRGYIQYF.